The TCR beta chain described here comes from a study of PD-1 blockade in mismatch repair-deficient tumors. Study background: Enrolled about 2013-2016, patients had progressing, pretreated mismatch repair-deficient cancers of over nine types.

Germline V gene data show CDR1 as SGHAT and CDR2 as FQNNGV. V lost 1 base to trimming and J lost 6 bases; unmatched junction nucleotides: 1. The CDR3 is 15 amino acids. Whole-study results and caveats: Tumor-resident clones, often undetectable pretreatment in blood, expanded then contracted after pembrolizumab.

Comments on this clone: The antigen remains undetermined.

The TCR-sequenced patients were a few responders to pembrolizumab. Sequencing was performed with immunoSEQ multiplex PCR; in TCRdb, only in-frame clones are kept and a portion is missing. Of 120,000 or so clones in the sample, more than 85% were seen once. The starting material was peripheral blood, obtained 44 weeks after starting pembrolizumab. The TCR comes from an adult with mismatch repair-deficient cancer. V gene TRBV11-2 combines with J gene TRBJ2-1; 12 bases map to TRBD2. The CDR3: CASSLVGLAGNEQFF. CDR3 coding DNA: TGTGCCAGCAGCTTAGTGGGACTAGCGGGCAATGAGCAGTTCTTC.